A single sample gave rise to the 29 T cell receptor beta chains below, sequenced in a study of T cell repertoires in cytomegalovirus infection. One entry per CDR3 protein, called by TCRdb with MiXCR from the reads. The sample consists of 200,000 to 250,000 distinct CDR3 sequences, approximately 7% of them appearing once. Sequencing used PBMCs. The source is a human donor in good health (CMV status not recorded). Some clones in this sample may be carry-over from other donors' samples.

In its sample, this clonotype was seen a few times. The chain joins TRBV7-2 to TRBJ1-4; maybe TRBD1 (5 bases). The CDR3 spans 15 residues. Trimming removed 2 bases at V and 7 bases at J, with 14 bases between. Germline V lookup: CDR1 SGHTA, CDR2 FQGNSA. CDR3 region: CASSLRGASLEKLFF. The CDR3, as DNA: TGTGCCAGCAGCTTACGTGGGGCCAGTCTTGAAAAACTGTTTTTT. The full variable domain, completed using reference TRBV7-2 and TRBJ1-4, is GAGVSQSPSNKVTEKGKDVELRCDPISGHTALYWYRQSLGQGLEFLIYFQGNSAPDKSGLPSDRFSAERTGGSVSTLTIQRTQQEDSAVYLCASSLRGASLEKLFFGSGTQLSVL.

This clonotype has at least ten counts. The chain uses TRBV5-1 and TRBJ1-2, with 7 bases identical to TRBD1. J was trimmed by 0 bases and V by 6 bases; bases with no gene match: 11. The CDR3 covers 16 residues. Looked up from germline, CDR1 is SGHRS and CDR2 is YFSETQ. The CDR3 DNA sequence: TGCGCCAGCACCCTTGCCCGGGACAGCACTAACTATGGCTACACCTTC. It encodes CASTLARDSTNYGYTF.

In its sample, this clonotype was seen many times. The chain recombines TRBV6-6 with TRBJ2-7; the D gene could be TRBD1 or TRBD2 (7 bases each). Deletions cut 8 bases from V and 3 bases from J, with 17 bases between. CDR3 size: 14 residues. CDR1 and CDR2 (germline): MNHNY, SVGAGI (reference sequence). CDR3 in DNA: TGTGCCAGCCGTCGGGGGGACAGATTCTACGAGCAGTACTTC. This gives the protein CASRRGDRFYEQYF.

This clonotype was counted a few times. CDR3 residues: CASSFIEGGTEAFF. The CDR3 region has the DNA TGTGCCAGCAGTTTCATAGAGGGGGGCACTGAAGCTTTCTTT. The chain uses TRBV12-3 or TRBV12-4 and TRBJ1-1; D is possibly TRBD1 (6 bases). Trimming removed 3 bases from V and 4 bases from J, with 12 bases in between. The CDR3 consists of 14 residues.

The V call is TRBV19, the J call TRBJ2-1; TRBD1 might be the D (6 bases). Germline lookup yields CDR1 LNHDA and CDR2 SQIVND (reference sequence). V was shortened by 0 bases and J by 4 bases, with 13 bases between the two germline ends. This CDR3 comprises 16 residues. Written as DNA, the CDR3 is TGTGCCAGTAGTATAGACAGGGGACGAATGTACAATGAGCAGTTCTTC. Protein: CASSIDRGRMYNEQFF.

There are many counts of this clonotype. J is TRBJ2-2 and V is TRBV7-6, with 7 bases matching TRBD1. The CDR3 is 16 residues long. V trimming: 5 bases; J trimming: 4 bases; junction bases outside the gene matches: 10. Germline CDR1 and CDR2: SGHVS and FNYEAQ. CDR3: CASSLQGTGFTGELFF. In DNA, the CDR3 is TGTGCCAGCAGCCTACAGGGGACGGGGTTCACCGGGGAGCTGTTTTTT. Using reference TRBV7-6 and TRBJ2-2 for the parts outside the CDR3, the full variable domain is GAGVSQSPRYKVTKRGQDVALRCDPISGHVSLYWYRQALGQGPEFLTYFNYEAQQDKSGLPNDRFSAERPEGSISTLTIQRTEQRDSAMYRCASSLQGTGFTGELFFGEGSRLTVL.

Many counts were recorded for this clonotype. The chain has TRBV20-1 and TRBJ1-6; 8 positions match TRBD1. The V gene's germline CDR1 is DFQATT and CDR2 SNEGSKA (reference sequence). V lost 0 bases to trimming and J lost 7 bases; unmatched junction nucleotides: 5. The CDR3 consists of 15 residues. As DNA, the CDR3 is TGCAGTGCTAGAGAAGGGGACAGGCCGAATTCACCCCTCCACTTT. Translation gives CSAREGDRPNSPLHF.

This clonotype was detected many times. The chain recombines TRBV28 with TRBJ2-5, with 11 bases identical to TRBD2. This CDR3 spans 17 amino acids. Germline V gene data show CDR1 as MDHEN and CDR2 as SYDVKM. Trimming took 5 bases from V and 2 from J; bases not matched to a gene: 10. In nucleotides, the CDR3 is TGTGCCAGCAGTAGAACTAGCGGGGGCCAAGGGCAAGAGACCCAGTACTTC. Protein: CASSRTSGGQGQETQYF.

This clonotype was detected ten times or more. V usage is TRBV20-1 and J usage is TRBJ2-5, with TRBD2 identical over 11 bases. Germline V gene lookup returns CDR1 DFQATT and CDR2 SNEGSKA (reference sequence). This CDR3 contains 14 residues. J was trimmed by 5 bases and V by 6 bases; bases with no gene match: 8. CDR3 sequence reads: CSARFSGRAETQYF. CDR3 coding DNA: TGCAGTGCCCGCTTTAGCGGGAGGGCGGAGACCCAGTACTTC.

This clonotype was counted many times. V gene TRBV20-1 combines with J gene TRBJ1-2, with unresolved D. The germline CDR1 and CDR2 sequences are DFQATT and SNEGSKA (reference sequence). Trimming took off 0 bases at V and 7 bases at J, with 21 bases between the two ends. There are 16 residues in the CDR3. For the CDR3, the DNA is TGCAGTGCTAGAGATCCCAGGCAGGCTATTTTCCGTGGCTACACCTTC. This translates into CSARDPRQAIFRGYTF.

The sample holds many counts of this clonotype. The V gene is TRBV5-6, the J gene TRBJ1-5; 7 bases are a match to TRBD1. The germline V gene encodes CDR1 SGHDT and CDR2 YYEEEE. CDR3 length: 15 residues. J lost 1 base, V lost 0 bases, and 1 base had no gene match. The CDR3 reads CASSLGTGSNQPQHF. CDR3 sequence (DNA): TGTGCCAGCAGCTTGGGGACAGGCAGCAATCAGCCCCAGCATTTT.

In this sample, this clonotype turned up many times. V and J are TRBV28 and TRBJ2-7; no firm D call. The CDR3 consists of 17 residues. CDR1 and CDR2 (germline): MDHEN, SYDVKM. V shed 4 bases and J shed 2 bases, with 21 bases lying between them. In nucleotides, the CDR3 is TGTGCCAGCAGTTCCCCCCCATTACTAAGCTCGGCCTACGAGCAGTACTTC. Amino acid sequence: CASSSPPLLSSAYEQYF.

This rearrangement joins TRBV20-1 to TRBJ2-1; 7 bases fit TRBD2. Germline values: CDR1 DFQATT, CDR2 SNEGSKA (reference sequence). The ends lost 5 bases at V and 0 bases at J; junction bases unmatched: 13. CDR3 length equals 17 residues. CDR3 in amino acids: CSAGSFGGGYSYNEQFF. The CDR3 DNA follows: TGCAGTGCTGGGTCCTTTGGGGGGGGGTACTCCTACAATGAGCAGTTCTTC.

This clonotype appeared a few times. The CDR3 loop reads CASRRLAADLDTQYF. Here the CDR3 DNA reads TGTGCCAGCAGACGACTAGCGGCCGATTTGGATACGCAGTATTTT. The gene calls are TRBV2 and TRBJ2-3, with 9 bases aligning to TRBD2. CDR3 length: 15 residues. V lost 6 bases and J lost 6; bases outside the gene matches: 10. Germline assignment: CDR1 SNHLY and CDR2 FYNNEI. Full variable domain (rest looked up from reference TRBV2 and TRBJ2-3): EPEVTQTPSHQVTQMGQEVILRCVPISNHLYFYWYRQILGQKVEFLVSFYNNEISEKSEIFDDQFSVERPDGSNFTLKIRSTKLEDSAMYFCASRRLAADLDTQYFGPGTRLTVL.

This clonotype was counted at least ten times. The chain carries TRBV10-3 and TRBJ1-1; D is ambiguous. Looked up from germline, CDR1 is ENHRY and CDR2 is SYGVKD. V lost 7 bases and J 0 bases, leaving 12 bases between the germline ends. The CDR3 length is 14 residues. The CDR3 here is CAINGRGLNTEAFF. The CDR3 DNA sequence: TGTGCCATCAACGGGAGAGGCCTGAACACTGAAGCTTTCTTT.

This clonotype occurred many times. CDR3 loop: CASSPRRGGDQPQHF. The CDR3 DNA reads as TGTGCCAGCAGCCCCCGACGAGGAGGTGACCAGCCCCAGCATTTT. This chain joins TRBV7-2 and TRBJ1-5; D uncertain. Deletions cut 5 bases from V and 7 bases from J, with 18 bases between. CDR1 SGHTA and CDR2 FQGNSA come from the germline V gene. CDR3 length equals 15 residues.

This clonotype was seen at least ten times. The chain joins TRBV10-3 to TRBJ1-2; D is possibly TRBD1 (5 bases). Germline V CDR1 and CDR2: ENHRY, SYGVKD. CDR3 length: 15 residues. V lost 6 bases and J 4 bases, leaving 18 bases between the germline ends. The CDR3 DNA follows: TGTGCCATCAGCTCTCACCTGGACATTTTCTATGGCTACACCTTC. Amino acid sequence: CAISSHLDIFYGYTF.

This clonotype has a count of ten or more. The rearrangement joins TRBV6-5 to TRBJ1-2; 8 nucleotides match TRBD1. The CDR3 is 15 residues long. The J segment lost 4 bases and the V segment lost 5 bases, leaving 9 bases of the junction unmatched. Germline assignment: CDR1 MNHEY and CDR2 SVGAGI. The CDR3: CASSALQGQGYGYTF. The CDR3 DNA reads as TGTGCCAGCAGTGCCCTCCAAGGACAGGGCTATGGCTACACCTTC.

Ten or more counts support this clonotype. The rearrangement uses TRBV6-2 or TRBV6-3 and TRBJ1-3; D gene uncertain. The CDR3 is 17 amino acids. Trimming removed 4 bases at V and 0 bases at J, with 16 bases between. Looked up from germline, CDR1 is MNHEY and CDR2 is SVGEGT. CDR3 nucleotides: TGTGCCAGCAGTTTTCAGACACACCCAACCTCTGGAAACACCATATATTTT. Translating it yields CASSFQTHPTSGNTIYF.

At least ten counts were recorded for this clonotype. CDR3 residues: CASSQQSGTEAFF. CDR3 in DNA: TGTGCCAGCAGTCAGCAGTCGGGCACTGAAGCTTTCTTT. The genes are TRBV6-2 or TRBV6-3 and TRBJ1-1; D unclear. The germline V gene has CDR1 MNHEY and CDR2 SVGEGT. This CDR3 has 13 amino acids. The germline V and J ends were trimmed by 5 bases and 4 bases, with 11 bases remaining between them.

The CDR3 DNA follows: TGTGCCATCAGTCAGGGGACCCGAACTGAAGCTTTCTTT. Protein product: CAISQGTRTEAFF. The chain uses TRBV10-3 and TRBJ1-1, with D tentatively TRBD1 (6 bases). Germline V lookup: CDR1 ENHRY, CDR2 SYGVKD. Trimming removed 5 bases at V and 5 bases at J, with 12 bases between. The CDR3 extends over 13 amino acids.

In this sample, this clonotype turned up many times. The chain is built from TRBV20-1 and TRBJ2-3, with 11 bases that match TRBD2. This CDR3 spans 16 amino acids. Trimming cost V 1 base and J 4 bases; bases outside gene matches: 7. From germline, CDR1 is DFQATT and CDR2 SNEGSKA (reference sequence). CDR3 amino acids: CSARVKLAGEADTQYF. CDR3 nucleotide sequence: TGCAGTGCTAGAGTCAAACTAGCGGGGGAGGCAGATACGCAGTATTTT.

This clonotype was seen ten or more times. The CDR3 is CASSSHQPQHF. The CDR3 bases are TGTGCCAGCAGTTCGCATCAGCCCCAGCATTTT. The chain carries TRBV6-1 and TRBJ1-5; the D is unclear. Germline CDR1 MNHNS, CDR2 SASEGT. V was trimmed by 5 bases and J by 5 bases, leaving 4 bases between them. CDR3 length: 11 amino acids.

This clonotype was picked up many times. This chain links TRBV7-9 with TRBJ1-2; TRBD1 is a possible D gene (5 bases). V lost 5 bases to trimming and J lost 5 bases, with 21 bases between them. Germline-derived CDR1 and CDR2 are SEHNR and FQNEAQ (reference sequence). This CDR3 contains 16 residues. The CDR3 sequence: CASSPVLGRAGYGYTF. The CDR3 region has the DNA TGTGCCAGCAGCCCGGTCCTGGGACGGGCAGGATATGGCTACACCTTC.

This clonotype was recorded many times. This chain links TRBV12-3 or TRBV12-4 with TRBJ2-5; TRBD2 matches 9 bases. V was clipped by 0 bases and J by 4 bases; unmatched bases: 9. This CDR3 contains 17 residues. DNA for the CDR3: TGTGCCAGCAGTTTAGCGGCGCGGGGGGGCTCGAGAGAGACCCAGTACTTC. This gives the protein CASSLAARGGSRETQYF.

This clonotype was counted at least ten times. The V and J genes are TRBV27 and TRBJ2-5; 9 bases are shared with TRBD1. Germline V gene data show CDR1 as MNHEY and CDR2 as SMNVEV (reference sequence). The CDR3 runs to 16 residues. V was pared by 3 bases and J by 5 bases, with 10 bases of the junction left unmatched. The CDR3 DNA is TGTGCCAGCAGTTTGGCCCCACAGGGGGCGGGCGAGACCCAGTACTTC. Residues: CASSLAPQGAGETQYF.

This clonotype showed up many times. The chain couples TRBV11-2 to TRBJ2-5; unclear D gene. Germline CDR1 reads SGHAT; CDR2 reads FQNNGV. CDR3 length: 10 amino acids. V was clipped by 6 bases and J by 2 bases, with 1 base between them. The CDR3, as DNA: TGTGCCAGCAGTCAAGAGACCCAGTACTTC. Amino acids: CASSQETQYF.

In this sample, this clonotype turned up many times. This chain joins TRBV2 and TRBJ2-7, with D unresolved. CDR3 length: 12 amino acids. Germline CDR1 and CDR2: SNHLY and FYNNEI. V shed 2 bases and J shed 3 bases, with 5 bases lying between them. Here the CDR3 reads CASSESDYEQYF. CDR3 sequence (DNA): TGTGCCAGCAGTGAATCGGACTACGAGCAGTACTTC.

This clonotype appeared many times. The chain carries TRBV19 and TRBJ2-7, with 7 nucleotides matching TRBD2. The CDR3 runs to 13 residues. CDR1 is LNHDA and CDR2 is SQIVND in the germline V gene (reference sequence). V lost 3 bases, J lost 6 bases, and 5 bases stayed unmatched. CDR3 DNA sequence: TGTGCCAGTAGTATCGGAGCGGGACGCGAGCAGTACTTC. Protein sequence: CASSIGAGREQYF. The variable domain in full, completed from reference TRBV19 and TRBJ2-7, reads DGGITQSPKYLFRKEGQNVTLSCEQNLNHDAMYWYRQDPGQGLRLIYYSQIVNDFQKGDIAEGYSVSREKKESFPLTVTSAQKNPTAFYLCASSIGAGREQYFGPGTRLTVT.